These 15 T cell receptor beta chains were all obtained from the same sample, sequenced in a study of blood T cell repertoires in COVID-19. Assay used: immunoSEQ multiplex PCR; TCRdb lists only in-frame clones, some missing. The table shows a few hundred thousand clones, with more than 70% occurring only once. Material: peripheral blood. These receptors all come from a middle-aged man with acute or convalescent COVID-19.

The chain joins TRBV5-1 to TRBJ2-7; 14 nucleotides align to TRBD2. Germline V lookup: CDR1 SGHRS, CDR2 YFSETQ. The CDR3 loop spans 17 amino acids. The V gene end was trimmed by 1 base and the J gene end by 6 bases; junction bases not matched to a gene: 9. Here the CDR3 DNA reads TGCGCCAGCAGCTTGATGCAAGGACTAGCGGGAGGCGGCGAGCAGTACTTC. Translating it yields CASSLMQGLAGGGEQYF.

The chain employs TRBV4-2 and TRBJ1-2, with D uncertain. The length of the CDR3 is 15 residues. Germline V gives CDR1 LGHNA, CDR2 YNFKEQ. V shed 0 bases and J shed 4 bases, with 12 bases lying between them. This CDR3 is CASSQESQEGYGYTF. In DNA, the CDR3 is TGTGCCAGCAGCCAAGAGAGCCAGGAAGGCTATGGCTACACCTTC.

The chain links TRBV30 to TRBJ1-1; 9 nucleotides agree with TRBD1. Germline V gene data show CDR1 as GTSNPN and CDR2 as SVGIG (reference sequence). The CDR3 is made up of 16 amino acids. V dropped 3 bases and J dropped 3; count of bases not matched to a gene: 11. The CDR3 spells CAWSQPGQGFDTEAFF. CDR3 coding DNA: TGTGCCTGGAGCCAACCGGGACAGGGCTTCGACACTGAAGCTTTCTTT.

CDR3 nucleotides: TGTGCCAGCAGTCCCTATGGGCTCCAGATTGATAGCAATCAGCCCCAGCATTTT. It encodes CASSPYGLQIDSNQPQHF. This chain uses TRBV27 with TRBJ1-5; unclear D gene. CDR1 and CDR2 from the germline V gene are MNHEY and SMNVEV (reference sequence). Trimming shortened V by 5 bases and J by 0 bases, and 20 bases separated the two germline ends. The CDR3 is 18 residues long.

The gene calls are TRBV27 and TRBJ1-5, with a possible D match to TRBD1 (5 bases). The CDR3 totals 16 residues. Germline loops: CDR1 MNHEY, CDR2 SMNVEV (reference sequence). Trimming stripped 5 bases from V and 2 bases from J, with 16 bases between. Here the CDR3 reads CASSPAGGARNQPQHF. In DNA, the CDR3 is TGTGCCAGCAGTCCGGCCGGGGGTGCGCGCAATCAGCCCCAGCATTTT.

The CDR3 bases are TGTGCCAGCAGATCAACAGGGACAACCGCAACTAATGAAAAACTGTTTTTT. Protein sequence: CASRSTGTTATNEKLFF. The gene calls are TRBV27 and TRBJ1-4; maybe TRBD1 (6 bases). Looked up from germline, CDR1 is MNHEY and CDR2 is SMNVEV (reference sequence). With 6 bases removed from V and 0 bases from J, the gap between germline ends came to 17 bases. The CDR3 runs to 17 residues.

This clone occurred a few times. This chain joins TRBV28 and TRBJ1-5; D ambiguous. Germline CDR1 reads MDHEN; CDR2 reads SYDVKM. The V gene lost 6 bases and the J gene lost 9 bases, with 18 bases spanning the gap. CDR3 length: 14 residues. CDR3 region: CASSNGLLVRPQHF. CDR3 DNA: TGTGCCAGCAGCAACGGACTTTTGGTGCGGCCCCAGCATTTT.

The rearrangement links TRBV5-6 to TRBJ1-1; the D gene is possibly TRBD1 (6 bases). The CDR3 length is 15 residues. Looked up from germline, CDR1 is SGHDT and CDR2 is YYEEEE. The V gene lost 0 bases and the J gene lost 4 bases, with 13 bases spanning the gap. This chain's CDR3 is CASSLAWGRITEAFF. The CDR3 nucleotides read TGTGCCAGCAGCTTGGCTTGGGGGCGCATCACTGAAGCTTTCTTT.

This clone occurred once. The genes are TRBV2 and TRBJ1-4; TRBD1 might be the D (5 bases). This CDR3 has 13 amino acids. With 4 bases removed from V and 8 bases from J, the gap between germline ends came to 11 bases. Germline loops: CDR1 SNHLY, CDR2 FYNNEI. Written as DNA, the CDR3 is TGTGCCAGCAGTGGGGGGACTGGGGAAAAACTGTTTTTT. This gives the protein CASSGGTGEKLFF.

The V and J genes are TRBV7-9 and TRBJ2-1; TRBD2 agrees at 15 bases. The germline gives CDR1 SEHNR, CDR2 FQNEAQ (reference sequence). This CDR3 comprises 16 residues. The ends lost 2 bases at V and 7 bases at J; junction bases unmatched: 3. The CDR3 DNA sequence: TGTGCCAGCAGCTTAAGGACTAGCGGGAGGGGTAATGAGCAGTTCTTC. It yields the protein CASSLRTSGRGNEQFF.

As concerns this clone: The sample has other DNA sequences that encode this CDR3 too. This sequence joins TRBV5-1 and TRBJ1-1; D is undetermined. This CDR3 is built from 13 residues. The ends were cut back, 2 bases at V and 0 bases at J, with 5 bases in the middle. Germline V lookup: CDR1 SGHRS, CDR2 YFSETQ. CDR3 loop: CASSLTVNTEAFF. CDR3 sequence (DNA): TGCGCCAGCAGCTTAACAGTGAACACTGAAGCTTTCTTT.

The chain couples TRBV2 to TRBJ2-5, with 8 bases matching TRBD1. There are 13 residues in the CDR3. Germline-derived CDR1 and CDR2 are SNHLY and FYNNEI. V dropped 7 bases and J dropped 7; count of bases not matched to a gene: 8. CDR3: CASTPDRGGTQYF. Here the CDR3 DNA reads TGTGCCAGCACCCCAGACAGGGGTGGGACCCAGTACTTC. The full variable domain, in which reference TRBV2 and TRBJ2-5 provide the parts outside the CDR3, is EPEVTQTPSHQVTQMGQEVILRCVPISNHLYFYWYRQILGQKVEFLVSFYNNEISEKSEIFDDQFSVERPDGSNFTLKIRSTKLEDSAMYFCASTPDRGGTQYFGPGTRLLVL.

This rearrangement joins TRBV15 to TRBJ1-6; D gene unclear. V was shortened by 8 bases and J by 7 bases, with 12 bases between the two germline ends. The CDR3 runs to 13 residues. CDR1 LNHNV and CDR2 YYDKDF come from the germline V gene (reference sequence). The CDR3 is CATSRQVNSPLHF. The CDR3 nucleotides are TGTGCCACCTCCAGGCAGGTGAATTCACCCCTCCACTTT.

The chain recombines TRBV28 with TRBJ2-7, with D perhaps TRBD2 (5 bases). In germline, CDR1 is MDHEN, CDR2 SYDVKM. V lost 2 bases and J 2 bases, leaving 7 bases between the germline ends. CDR3 size: 13 residues. The CDR3, as DNA: TGTGCCAGCAGTTTACCCGGGGCCTACGAGCAGTACTTC. It translates to CASSLPGAYEQYF.

The chain combines TRBV25-1 with TRBJ1-4, with 7 positions matching TRBD1. After removal of 4 bases from V and 8 bases from J, the junction contained 7 bases not matched to a gene. The CDR3 is 14 amino acids. Germline V gene lookup returns CDR1 MGHDK and CDR2 SYGVNS. DNA of the CDR3: TGTGCCAGCAGTGCGAGGGGGCAGGGAGAAAAACTGTTTTTT. Protein product: CASSARGQGEKLFF. Using reference TRBV25-1 and TRBJ1-4 for the parts outside the CDR3, the full variable domain is EADIYQTPRYLVIGTGKKITLECSQTMGHDKMYWYQQDPGMELHLIHYSYGVNSTEKGDLSSESTVSRIRTEHFPLTLESARPSHTSQYLCASSARGQGEKLFFGSGTQLSVL.